This T cell receptor beta chain was obtained from a study of long-term antiretroviral therapy in people with HIV (dated by TCRdb to between 2020 and 2023). Study-level background: The earliest samples were collected roughly a decade before the 2015 WHO recommendation for immediate ART, at a time when ART was usually postponed until CD4 counts fell. A retrospective serial study tested whether changes in peripheral blood TRB repertoire composition and diversity were associated with ART initiation and durable HIV suppression. A total of roughly 200 cryopreserved PBMC samples came from 30 or so adults with confirmed HIV infection and were collected serially over a mean of about 6 years (range 1-12). Of the roughly 30 participants with HIV, approximately twelve were female. No cross-contamination during QIAcube processing was shown when test extractions of a monoclonal T-cell line were performed alongside fewer than 35 polyclonal samples. What the authors observed across the whole study: The samples span the years 2004 to 2017, and the ART regimens used at that time may not be as effective as current regimens. No data were available on ART adherence, viral resistance or therapy changes, limiting inferences about post-ART repertoire changes. Starting ART was linked to a significant rise in TRB diversity, yet even with long-term ART the diversity remained significantly lower than in transplant donor controls. Because pre-ART samples had limited cell numbers, profiling was done on unsorted PBMC rather than on sorted CD4+ and CD8+ T cells. Compared with controls, HIV repertoires had narrower CDR3 length ranges, and the network structure pointed to an antigen-experienced repertoire that shifted only slightly toward naive after ART. Expanded TRB clones identified before ART initiation dominated the repertoire across all time points, though the dominance fluctuated and decreased in many PLHIV after ART. Because PBMC availability was limited, only the TCR beta chain was sequenced, with no alpha chain pairing.

The immunoSEQ hsTCRB v3.0 assay was used at survey level resolution to sequence the TRB variable region. TRB sequencing targeted a depth of about 40,000-55,000 T-cell genomes per sample. Pooled TRB libraries were sequenced on an Illumina MiSeq with a v3 150-cycle kit. Per the source publication's procedure: Repertoire analysis ran in R within a reproducible Nextflow workflow covering QC, data transformation and analysis. LymphoSeq2, an R package for exploring AIRR-Seq data, was used to implement custom analyses. A few samples yielding fewer than 5000 total TRB sequences were excluded, leaving 150 to 200 analyzed HIV repertoires. Among the roughly 200 retained HIV repertoires, 59 were collected before ART initiation and 129 after ART initiation. Each repertoire was downsampled to 5000 TRB nucleotide sequences, and summary statistics were averaged across 100 downsampling iterations. Only TRB sequences with CDR3 regions of at least seven amino acids were retained for analysis. Two measures captured diversity: a Shannon entropy-derived clonality score and the Gini coefficient. Repertoire networks linked the top 5000 CDR3 amino acid sequences whenever two sequences differed by an edit distance of one. For TRB CDR3 amino acid sequences, GLIPH2 was used to predict antigen specificity groups and MHC restriction. To flag known associations with CMV, EBV, HIV or tissue antigens, CDR3 amino acid sequences were compared against VDJdb and McPAS-TCR. Pre-ART, post-ART and control groups were compared with Wilcoxon signed-rank tests and Holm-Bonferroni correction. TCRdb stores this immuneACCESS table with in-frame sequences only. Part of the clones is absent; in the studies checked, under half of the shortfall reflects unresolved V genes, and no reason is known for the rest. V and J calls and clone size are those listed in that table; D and trimming were worked out from the DNA. Here the sample has 20,000 to 25,000 clones; around four fifths occur a single time. 12% of the sample is held by the ten biggest clonotypes.

Participants were included only if at least one PBMC sample before ART initiation and at least two post-ART samples were available. All participants with HIV were treated in the United States of America. Before DNA extraction, cryopreserved samples of roughly 1-11 million PBMC were thawed and then washed. At the time of the earliest PBMC sample, participants with HIV were aged between about 20 and 54 years. PBMC samples from each participant spanned 1-4 timepoints before ART initiation and 2-8 timepoints after ART initiation, with a median of 7 samples. Serial HIV viral load, CD4+ T-cell count, ART history and demographic data were obtained for every participant. Using a Qiagen kit on a QIAcube, genomic DNA was extracted from unsorted PBMC, with samples processed in batches of 12. This clone appeared a single time. There is no known antigen for this receptor. No base-level quality is on record; no much larger clone is a single base apart.

V is clipped by 1 base and J by 1 base, and the sequence between their germline boundaries is 12 bases long. CDR1 and CDR2, looked up from the germline V gene, are MGHRA and YSYEKL. The CDR3 runs 16 residues from the cysteine to the phenylalanine. Solely the CDR3 DNA is kept, with 48 bases framed from the first base. Sequenced here: unsorted PBMCs, sampled 1.6 years after starting antiretroviral therapy. The chain is encoded by TRBV4-1 joined to TRBJ2-3, with TRBD2 as a weak D call on 7 bases. The TCR comes from a man between 35 and 55 years old with HIV. The nucleotide sequence is given as TGCGCCAGCAGCCAAGGTACGGGGGGCCGCACAGATACGCAGTATTTT. It codes for CASSQGTGGRTDTQYF.